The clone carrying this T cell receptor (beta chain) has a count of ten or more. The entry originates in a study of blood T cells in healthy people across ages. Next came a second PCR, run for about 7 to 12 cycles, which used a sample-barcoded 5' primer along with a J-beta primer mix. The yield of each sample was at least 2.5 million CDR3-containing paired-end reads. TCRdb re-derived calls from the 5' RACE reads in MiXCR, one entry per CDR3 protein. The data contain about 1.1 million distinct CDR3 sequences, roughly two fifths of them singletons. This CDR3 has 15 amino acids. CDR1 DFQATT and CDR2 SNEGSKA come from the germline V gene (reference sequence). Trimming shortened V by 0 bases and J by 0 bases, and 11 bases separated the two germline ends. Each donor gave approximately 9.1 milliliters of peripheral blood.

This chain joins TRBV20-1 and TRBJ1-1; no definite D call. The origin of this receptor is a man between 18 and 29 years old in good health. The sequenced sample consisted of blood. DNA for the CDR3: TGCAGTGCTAGAGATCTACGGCAGATGAACACTGAAGCTTTCTTT. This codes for CSARDLRQMNTEAFF.